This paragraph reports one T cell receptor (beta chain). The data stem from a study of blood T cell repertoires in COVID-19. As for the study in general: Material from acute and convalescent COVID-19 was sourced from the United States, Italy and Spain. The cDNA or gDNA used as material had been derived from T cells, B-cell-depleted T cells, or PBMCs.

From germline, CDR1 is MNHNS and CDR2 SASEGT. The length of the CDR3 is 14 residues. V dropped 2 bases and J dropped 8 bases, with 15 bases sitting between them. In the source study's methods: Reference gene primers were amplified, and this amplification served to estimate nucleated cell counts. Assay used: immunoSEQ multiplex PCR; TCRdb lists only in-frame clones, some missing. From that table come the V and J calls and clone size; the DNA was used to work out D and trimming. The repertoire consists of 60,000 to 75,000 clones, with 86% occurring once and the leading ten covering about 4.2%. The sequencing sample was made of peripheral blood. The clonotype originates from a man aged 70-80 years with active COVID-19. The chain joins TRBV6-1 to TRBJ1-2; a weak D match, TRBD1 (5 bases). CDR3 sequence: CASSEPQGVGGYTF. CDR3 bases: TGTGCCAGCAGTGAACCCCAGGGTGTGGGCGGCTACACCTTC.